The sample holds many counts of the clone carrying this TCR beta chain. This library used 300 to 500 ng RNA and molecular barcoded adaptors spanning alpha/delta and beta/gamma chains. TCRdb analysed the reads with MiXCR anew, one entry per CDR3 protein. In the table there are 65,000 or so distinct CDR3 sequences, approximately 18% of which are singletons. The data are from a study of read filtering for tumor transcriptome and immune sequencing. CDR1 SGHVS and CDR2 FQNEAQ come from the germline V gene. The V and J ends lost 2 bases and 7 bases, in that order; junction bases with no gene match: 7. The length of the CDR3 is 15 residues.

The TCR sequence derives from a donor aged 40 or over with multiple myeloma. This sequence joins TRBV7-8 and TRBJ2-7; the match to TRBD2 covers 11 bases. Sequencing was carried out using a population of CD138-negative cells sorted from bone marrow. The CDR3 nucleotides are TGTGCCAGCAGCTTACTAGCGGGAGGTGCAAAAGAGCAGTACTTC. Its protein is CASSLLAGGAKEQYF.